This T cell receptor (beta chain) was sequenced during a study of Ad26.COV2.S vaccination and SARS-CoV-2 variants. Study background: By the intramuscular route, Ad26.COV2.S was given once, or twice 56 days apart. Study conclusions and caveats: Those who received the vaccine showed greater spike-specific TCR breadth than those given placebo.

A note on this clone: Antigen: not known.

Treatment indicated: 15 to 20 received Ad26.COV2.S at low or high dose, single or two shots; several received placebo; per-sample allocation not given. On day 63 after the first injection, vaccine and placebo recipients gave samples. Germline V gives CDR1 MNHEY, CDR2 SVGAGI. CDR3 length: 13 amino acids. Unmatched junction bases numbered 5, after V lost 6 bases and J lost 4 bases. Repertoires were generated with immunoSEQ multiplex PCR, while TCRdb's copy carries only in-frame clones and drops some. The profile covers some 390,000 clones, with roughly 90% appearing a single time and under 2% taken by the ten largest.

V gene TRBV6-5 combines with J gene TRBJ2-7; 8 bases align to TRBD2. The source material was peripheral blood, sampled in a trial of Ad26.COV2.S vaccine versus placebo. The source of this sequence is a person aged 18-60 years who received the Ad26.COV2.S COVID-19 vaccine or a placebo. The CDR3 loop is CASRKRELYEQYF. CDR3 in DNA: TGTGCCAGCAGGAAGCGGGAGCTTTACGAGCAGTACTTC.